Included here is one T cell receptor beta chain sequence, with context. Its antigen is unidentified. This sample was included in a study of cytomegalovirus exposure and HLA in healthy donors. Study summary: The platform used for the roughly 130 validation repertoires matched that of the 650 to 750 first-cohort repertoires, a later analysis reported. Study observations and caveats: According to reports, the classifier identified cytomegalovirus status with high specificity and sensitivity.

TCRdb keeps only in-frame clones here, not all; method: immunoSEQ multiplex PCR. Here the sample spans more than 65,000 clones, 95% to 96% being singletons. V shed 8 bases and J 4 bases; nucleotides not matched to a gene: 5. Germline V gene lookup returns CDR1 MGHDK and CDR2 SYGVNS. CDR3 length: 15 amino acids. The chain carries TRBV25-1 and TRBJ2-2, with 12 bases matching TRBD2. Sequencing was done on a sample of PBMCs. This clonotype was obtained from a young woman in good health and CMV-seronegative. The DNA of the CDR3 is TGTGCCAGCTCTCCGGGACTAGCGGGCACCGGGGAGCTGTTTTTT. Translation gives CASSPGLAGTGELFF.